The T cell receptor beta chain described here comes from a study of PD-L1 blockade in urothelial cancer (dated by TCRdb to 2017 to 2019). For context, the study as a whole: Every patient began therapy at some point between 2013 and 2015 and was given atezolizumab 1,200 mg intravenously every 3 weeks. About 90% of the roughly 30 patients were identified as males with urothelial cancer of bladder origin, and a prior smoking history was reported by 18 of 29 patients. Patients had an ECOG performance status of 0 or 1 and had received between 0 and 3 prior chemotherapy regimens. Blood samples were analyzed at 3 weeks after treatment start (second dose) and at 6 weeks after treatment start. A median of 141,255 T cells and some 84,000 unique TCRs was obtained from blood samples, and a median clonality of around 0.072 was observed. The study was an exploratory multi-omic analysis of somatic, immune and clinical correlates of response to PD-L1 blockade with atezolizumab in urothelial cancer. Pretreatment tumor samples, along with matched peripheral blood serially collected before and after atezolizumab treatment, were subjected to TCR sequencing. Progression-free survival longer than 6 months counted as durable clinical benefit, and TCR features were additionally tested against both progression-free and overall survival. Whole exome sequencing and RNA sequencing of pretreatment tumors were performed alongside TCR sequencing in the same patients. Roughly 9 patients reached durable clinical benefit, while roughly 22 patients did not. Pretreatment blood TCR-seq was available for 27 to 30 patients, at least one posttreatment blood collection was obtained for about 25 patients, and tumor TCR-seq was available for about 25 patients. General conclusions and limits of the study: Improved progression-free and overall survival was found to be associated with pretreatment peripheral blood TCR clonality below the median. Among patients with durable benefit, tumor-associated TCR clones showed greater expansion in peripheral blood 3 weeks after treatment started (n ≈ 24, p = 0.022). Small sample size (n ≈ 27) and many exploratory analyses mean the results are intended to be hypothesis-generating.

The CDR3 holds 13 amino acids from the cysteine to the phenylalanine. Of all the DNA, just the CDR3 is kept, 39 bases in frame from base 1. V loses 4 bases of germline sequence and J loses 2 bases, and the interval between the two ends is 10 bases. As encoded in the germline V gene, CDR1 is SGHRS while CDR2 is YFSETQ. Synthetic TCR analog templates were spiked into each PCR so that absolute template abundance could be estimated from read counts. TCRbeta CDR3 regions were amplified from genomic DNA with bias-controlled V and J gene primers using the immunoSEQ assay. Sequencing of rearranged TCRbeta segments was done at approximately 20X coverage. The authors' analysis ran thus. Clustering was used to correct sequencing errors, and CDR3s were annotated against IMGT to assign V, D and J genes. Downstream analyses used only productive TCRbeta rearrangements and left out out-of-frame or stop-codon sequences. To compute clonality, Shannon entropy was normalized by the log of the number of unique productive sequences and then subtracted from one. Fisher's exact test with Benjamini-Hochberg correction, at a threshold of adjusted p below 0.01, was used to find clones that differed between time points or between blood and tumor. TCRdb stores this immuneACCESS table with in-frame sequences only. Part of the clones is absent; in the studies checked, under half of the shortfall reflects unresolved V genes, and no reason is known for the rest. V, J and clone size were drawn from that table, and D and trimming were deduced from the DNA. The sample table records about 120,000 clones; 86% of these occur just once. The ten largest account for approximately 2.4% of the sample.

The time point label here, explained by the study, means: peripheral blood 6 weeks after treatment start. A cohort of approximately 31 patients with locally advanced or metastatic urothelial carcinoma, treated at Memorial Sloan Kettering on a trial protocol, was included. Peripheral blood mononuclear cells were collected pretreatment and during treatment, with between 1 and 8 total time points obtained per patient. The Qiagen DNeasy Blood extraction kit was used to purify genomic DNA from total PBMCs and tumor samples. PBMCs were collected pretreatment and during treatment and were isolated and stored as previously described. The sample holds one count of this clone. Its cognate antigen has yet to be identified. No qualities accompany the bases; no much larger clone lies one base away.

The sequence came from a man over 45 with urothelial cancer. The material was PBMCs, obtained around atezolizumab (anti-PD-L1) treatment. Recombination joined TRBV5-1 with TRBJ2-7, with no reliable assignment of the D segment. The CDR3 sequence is CASSITSPYEQYF. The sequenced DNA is TGCGCCAGCAGCATCACATCCCCCTACGAGCAGTACTTC.